A selection of T cell receptor beta chains follows, all from one sample in a study of T cell responses to AZD1222 COVID-19 vaccine. Profiled with immunoSEQ multiplex PCR; TCRdb holds only in-frame clones, not every one. There are 130,000 or so clones in the sample; over 90% occur only once, and roughly 5.9% lies in the top ten. The source material was peripheral blood, sampled on day 0 of AZD1222 vaccination. The receptors were gathered from an adult in good health. CDR3s include the opening cysteine and the closing phenylalanine or tryptophan.

>TRBJ2-7|TRBV18
CASSRSYEQYF
>TRBJ1-2|TRBV5-4
CASSLVDFYGYTF
>TRBJ2-7|TRBV10-3
CAISDLSGGSYEQYF
>TRBJ2-7|TRBV3-1/TRBV3-2
CASSQGDYEQYF
>TRBJ2-1|TRBV2
CAAHFVGVNYNEQFF
>TRBJ1-1|TRBV6-1
CASSEAGVAGAFF
>TRBJ2-1|TRBV19
CASSIYPRTSGRPYNEQFF
>TRBJ2-7|TRBV4-1
CASSQTDLGLSTYEQYF
>TRBJ1-1|TRBV6-2/TRBV6-3
CASSIDRNTEAFF
>TRBJ1-3|TRBV11-2
CASSPITGGFGNTIYF
>TRBJ2-5|TRBV6-1
CASSESETQYF
>TRBJ2-4|TRBV7-2
CASSLVSSGKDIQYF
>TRBJ2-2|TRBV27
CASSPLRTHTGELFF
>TRBJ1-2|TRBV5-5
CASRLPATGLYGYTF
>TRBJ1-5|TRBV27
CASGTYNQPQHF
>TRBJ2-2|TRBV19
CASSMVETGELFF
>TRBJ2-3|TRBV30
CAWSIGDTQYF
>TRBJ2-5|TRBV5-6
CASSRGGTETQYF
>TRBJ1-1|TRBV7-3
CASSFNSRTEAFF
>TRBJ1-4|TRBV7-3
CASGLETGNNEKLFF
>TRBJ1-6|TRBV19
CASSARDRGVDSPLHF
>TRBJ2-1|TRBV11-3
CASSLANEGRQFF
>TRBJ2-5|TRBV14
CASSHDQGTGQETQYF
>TRBJ1-1|TRBV27
CASSSRGQGRGPTYTEAFF
>TRBJ2-1|TRBV3-1/TRBV3-2
CASSRSEEQFF
>TRBJ2-5|TRBV7-9
CASSPLPTGKKETQYF
>TRBJ2-1|TRBV4-1
CASSQDWPLAGGRNEQFF
>TRBJ2-5|TRBV7-2
CASSSRAGPETQYF
>TRBJ2-2|TRBV6-2/TRBV6-3
CASSLAGGFTGELFF
>TRBJ1-3|TRBV11-2
CASSPLTGTGNTIYF
>TRBJ2-1|TRBV7-7
CASSLERGGGEQFF
>TRBJ2-1|TRBV12-3/TRBV12-4
CASTTPPHEQFF
>TRBJ2-2|TRBV9
CASSAHTQGTGELFF
>TRBJ1-4|TRBV2
CASGQGPEKLFF
>TRBJ2-7|TRBV4-1
CASSHGTATVEQYF
>TRBJ2-7|TRBV5-5
CASSLHREYEQYF
>TRBJ1-3|TRBV29-1
CSVLSTGNTIYF
>TRBJ1-1|TRBV29-1
CSALTGTVNTEAFF
>TRBJ1-1|TRBV6-2/TRBV6-3
CASSRAGTANTEAFF
>TRBJ1-6|TRBV5-4
CASSLVRGGGSSYNSPLHF